Presented here are 30 T cell receptor beta chains from one specimen sequenced in a study of cytomegalovirus exposure and HLA in healthy donors. Both 60 Vbeta primers and 13 Jbeta primers went into the PCR. Assay: immunoSEQ multiplex PCR; the TCRdb copy retains only in-frame clones and omits some. This sample has about 160,000 clones, with 82% found just once. The material sequenced was PBMCs. All receptors come from a male donor in good health and CMV-seropositive.

The J gene is TRBJ2-7, the V gene TRBV10-1; tentative D call: TRBD1 (6 bases). The V end lost 6 bases, the J end lost 0 bases, and 12 bases lay between the germline ends. The CDR3 has 14 residues. The V gene's germline CDR1 is WNHNN and CDR2 SYGVQD (reference sequence). The CDR3 loop is CASSPQTGSYEQYF. CDR3 DNA: TGCGCCAGCAGCCCTCAGACAGGCTCCTACGAGCAGTACTTC.

This clone has only one observation. V and J are TRBV9 and TRBJ1-3, with D possibly being TRBD1 (6 bases). This CDR3 has 17 amino acids. Germline V gene data show CDR1 as SGDLS and CDR2 as YYNGEE. Trimming shortened V by 0 bases and J by 2 bases, and 15 bases separated the two germline ends. The CDR3 coding sequence is TGTGCCAGCAGCGTAGGGGTAGGCGGGGGCACTGGAAACACCATATATTTT. This gives the protein CASSVGVGGGTGNTIYF.

The chain recombines TRBV10-2 with TRBJ2-5, with D unclear. The CDR3 is 11 residues long. Germline V gene data show CDR1 as WSHSY and CDR2 as SAAADI. Trimming took off 7 bases at V and 4 bases at J, with 7 bases between the two ends. For the CDR3, the DNA is TGCGCCAGCACCCTGCGAGAGACCCAGTACTTC. Encoded protein: CASTLRETQYF.

This sequence joins TRBV10-1 and TRBJ2-7, with unresolved D. V was clipped by 8 bases and J by 4 bases, with 15 bases between them. Per the germline V gene, CDR1 is WNHNN and CDR2 is SYGVQD (reference sequence). CDR3 length: 13 residues. The CDR3 sequence is CASPPDELYEQYF. The CDR3 bases are TGCGCCAGCCCCCCCGATGAACTGTACGAGCAGTACTTC.

This chain connects TRBV7-2 to TRBJ1-1; D is unresolved. The V gene lost 8 bases and the J gene lost 1 base, with 11 bases spanning the gap. In germline, CDR1 is SGHTA, CDR2 FQGNSA. This CDR3 has 13 amino acids. This chain's CDR3 is CASGWKRNTEAFF. DNA of the CDR3: TGTGCCAGCGGATGGAAGCGGAACACTGAAGCTTTCTTT.

V and J are TRBV30 and TRBJ2-3, with 8 bases identical to TRBD1. This CDR3 is built from 15 residues. J lost 5 bases, V lost 2 bases, and 9 bases had no gene match. Per germline, CDR1 GTSNPN and CDR2 SVGIG (reference sequence). CDR3: CAWSSTGGGKDTQYF. DNA for the CDR3: TGTGCCTGGAGTAGCACAGGGGGAGGTAAAGATACGCAGTATTTT.

This clone showed up just once. V is TRBV7-9 and J is TRBJ1-5; 7 nucleotides align to TRBD1. CDR1 and CDR2 (germline): SEHNR, FQNEAQ (reference sequence). The V and J ends lost 1 base and 6 bases, in that order; junction bases with no gene match: 6. The CDR3 has 15 amino acids. CDR3 bases: TGTGCCAGCAGCTTAGGACAGGGTGGCACTCAGCCCCAGCATTTT. Protein product: CASSLGQGGTQPQHF.

This CDR3 reads CASSLVSGRVPYEQYF. The CDR3 DNA sequence: TGTGCCAGCAGCTTAGTTAGCGGGAGGGTGCCCTACGAGCAGTACTTC. This chain joins TRBV7-8 and TRBJ2-7, with 11 bases aligning to TRBD2. J gave up 2 bases and V 1 base, and 4 bases lay outside the gene matches. Looked up from germline, CDR1 is SGHVS and CDR2 is FQNEAQ. The CDR3 is 16 amino acids.

This chain joins TRBV28 and TRBJ2-5; TRBD2 matches 14 bases. The CDR3 totals 16 residues. After removal of 3 bases from V and 4 bases from J, the junction contained 4 bases not matched to a gene. The V gene's germline CDR1 is MDHEN and CDR2 SYDVKM. The DNA for the CDR3 is TGTGCCAGCAGTTTTAGACTAGCGGGAGGGGGAGAGACCCAGTACTTC. Protein sequence: CASSFRLAGGGETQYF.

The chain has TRBV5-1 and TRBJ2-2; maybe TRBD1 (6 bases). Trimming removed 0 bases at V and 2 bases at J, with 8 bases between. Germline lookup yields CDR1 SGHRS and CDR2 YFSETQ. This CDR3 has 15 residues. The CDR3 coding sequence is TGCGCCAGCAGCTTGGGGGACATCAACACCGGGGAGCTGTTTTTT. This translates into CASSLGDINTGELFF.

As to this clone: An end of the junction differs from the germline gene, which may be a read error. This sequence joins TRBV7-9 and TRBJ1-1; D is unclear. The CDR3 contains 10 residues. Germline values: CDR1 SEHNR, CDR2 FQNEAQ (reference sequence). CDR3 protein: CSSSSVVAFF. The CDR3 DNA is TGTTCCAGCAGCTCCGTAGTGGCTTTCTTT. The whole variable domain, remainder taken from reference TRBV7-9 and TRBJ1-1, is DTGVSQNPRHKITKRGQNVTFRCDPISEHNRLYWYRQTLGQGPEFLTYFQNEAQLEKSRLLSDRFSAERPKGSFSTLEIQRTEQGDSAMYLCSSSSVVAFFGQGTRLTVV.

This clone appeared a few times. This sequence joins TRBV9 and TRBJ2-3; 12 positions agree with TRBD2. This CDR3 is 17 amino acids long. Looked up from germline, CDR1 is SGDLS and CDR2 is YYNGEE. The V segment lost 0 bases and the J segment 4 bases; nucleotides outside the gene matches: 6. CDR3 nucleotide sequence: TGTGCCAGCAGCGTAGATCTAGCGGGGGGGCTTGCAGATACGCAGTATTTT. Translated, it gives CASSVDLAGGLADTQYF.

The chain is built from TRBV28 and TRBJ1-1; 9 bases are a match to TRBD1. Germline V lookup: CDR1 MDHEN, CDR2 SYDVKM. There are 14 residues in the CDR3. V shed 6 bases, J shed 7 bases, and the junction held 9 bases outside the gene matches. The CDR3 DNA sequence: TGTGCCAGCAGGTCGGGACAGGGAACGAATGAAGCTTTCTTT. Residues: CASRSGQGTNEAFF.

This rearrangement joins TRBV27 to TRBJ2-5; possible D gene TRBD2, 6 bases. The J call may not be correct, given that the DNA end is closer to TRBJ2-7. There are 16 residues in the CDR3. Germline assignment: CDR1 MNHEY and CDR2 SMNVEV (reference sequence). The CDR3 DNA reads TGTGCCAGCAGTTCCTTTAGCGGAAAATATTCCTACGAGCAGTACTTC. This translates into CASSSFSGKYSYEQYF.

The genes are TRBV16 and TRBJ2-7; no definite D call. Germline lookup yields CDR1 KGHSY and CDR2 FQNENV. This CDR3 is built from 13 residues. Trimming took 4 bases from V and 7 from J, leaving 14 bases between them. CDR3 bases: TGTGCCAGCAGCCTCGGCAGGCAGGCAGAGCAGTACTTC. Its translation: CASSLGRQAEQYF.

J is TRBJ1-3 and V is TRBV4-1; D unresolved. The CDR3 is 17 residues long. Germline CDR1 is MGHRA and CDR2 is YSYEKL. V was cut by 1 base and J by 3 bases, with 16 bases left in between. CDR3 region: CASSQGAGSLLGNTIYF. CDR3 nucleotides: TGCGCCAGCAGCCAAGGGGCCGGGAGCCTACTTGGAAACACCATATATTTT.

V and J are TRBV4-1 and TRBJ2-4; 10 nucleotides align to TRBD1. CDR3 size: 17 residues. The trim removed 0 bases at V and 3 bases at J, leaving 5 bases unmatched. The germline V gene encodes CDR1 MGHRA and CDR2 YSYEKL. Here the CDR3 DNA reads TGCGCCAGCAGCCAAGATATGGGACAGGGGATCAAAAACATTCAGTACTTC. Amino acid sequence: CASSQDMGQGIKNIQYF.

The chain employs TRBV27 and TRBJ1-1, with a possible D match to TRBD1 (6 bases). Between the trimmed V and J ends, which lost 1 base and 1 base, there was a span of 10 bases. Germline loops: CDR1 MNHEY, CDR2 SMNVEV (reference sequence). CDR3 length: 15 amino acids. CDR3 residues: CASSLYGGENTEAFF. The CDR3 DNA sequence: TGTGCCAGCAGTTTATATGGGGGCGAGAACACTGAAGCTTTCTTT.

The genes are TRBV27 and TRBJ2-1; 12 bases agree with TRBD2. J gave up 0 bases and V 2 bases, and 8 bases lay outside the gene matches. The CDR3 is 19 amino acids. Germline values: CDR1 MNHEY, CDR2 SMNVEV (reference sequence). This CDR3 is CASSLMGTSGRNSYNEQFF. For the CDR3, the DNA is TGTGCCAGCAGTTTAATGGGGACTAGCGGGCGCAACTCCTACAATGAGCAGTTCTTC.

The chain has TRBV5-1 and TRBJ2-2, with a tentative D call TRBD1 (6 bases). V lost 6 bases to trimming and J lost 6 bases, with 15 bases between them. The germline V gene encodes CDR1 SGHRS and CDR2 YFSETQ. This CDR3 is built from 14 residues. The DNA for the CDR3 is TGCGCCAGCAACAGGGCTGGGCCCGCCGGGGAGCTGTTTTTT. Translating gives CASNRAGPAGELFF.

This chain joins TRBV10-2 and TRBJ1-3, with D tentatively TRBD1 (6 bases). Trimming left V 2 bases short and J 0 bases short, with 11 bases between. CDR1 and CDR2 from the germline V gene are WSHSY and SAAADI. CDR3 length: 16 amino acids. The CDR3 bases are TGCGCCAGCAGTGAGACCTTAGGGGGCTCTGGAAACACCATATATTTT. Amino acids: CASSETLGGSGNTIYF.

The chain carries TRBV6-1 and TRBJ2-3; 14 bases are shared with TRBD2. CDR3 length: 17 amino acids. V shed 4 bases, J shed 6 bases, and the junction held 9 bases outside the gene matches. Germline-derived CDR1 and CDR2 are MNHNS and SASEGT. In nucleotides, the CDR3 is TGTGCCAGCAGTGCGCCGGGACTAGCGGGGGCCTGGGATACGCAGTATTTT. Its protein is CASSAPGLAGAWDTQYF.

The CDR3, as DNA: TGTGCCAGCTCACCAACTCCAGGGACTCTGAGTGGCTACACCTTC. Encoded protein: CASSPTPGTLSGYTF. The chain combines TRBV18 with TRBJ1-2; perhaps TRBD1 as D (5 bases). This CDR3 contains 15 residues. Trimming took 2 bases from V and 7 from J, leaving 17 bases between them. CDR1 KGHSH and CDR2 LQKENI come from the germline V gene.

The CDR3 spells CAISEGEGAGEFF. For the CDR3, the DNA is TGTGCCATCAGTGAAGGGGAAGGGGCGGGAGAGTTCTTC. J is TRBJ2-1 and V is TRBV10-3; TRBD2 matches 7 bases. The CDR3 contains 13 residues. In germline, CDR1 is ENHRY, CDR2 SYGVKD. J lost 14 bases, V lost 3 bases, and 10 bases had no gene match.

The chain joins TRBV19 to TRBJ2-7; 10 bases fit TRBD1. The CDR3 is 15 amino acids. Trimming took 3 bases from V and 3 from J; bases not matched to a gene: 5. CDR1 and CDR2 (germline): LNHDA, SQIVND (reference sequence). The CDR3 sequence: CASSIIGTGDYEQYF. In nucleotides, the CDR3 is TGTGCCAGTAGTATCATAGGGACAGGGGACTACGAGCAGTACTTC.

V gene TRBV19 combines with J gene TRBJ1-2; TRBD1 might be the D (6 bases). Looked up from germline, CDR1 is LNHDA and CDR2 is SQIVND (reference sequence). The CDR3 length is 14 residues. Trimming left V 6 bases short and J 3 bases short, with 14 bases between. Written as DNA, the CDR3 is TGTGCCAGTAGCCTACAGGGAAGGGACTATGGCTACACCTTC. This translates into CASSLQGRDYGYTF.

For this clone: A junction boundary mismatches the germline segment, possibly from a read error. The chain uses TRBV27 and TRBJ2-4; 9 nucleotides align to TRBD1. This CDR3 contains 17 residues. CDR1 is MNHEY, CDR2 SMNVEV, per germline (reference sequence). CDR3: CASSSSPGQGVKNSQYF. The CDR3 DNA reads as TGTGCCAGCAGTTCCTCCCCGGGACAGGGAGTCAAAAACAGTCAGTACTTC.

The V call is TRBV30, the J call TRBJ1-2, with 8 nucleotides matching TRBD1. Losses at the gene ends were 8 bases for V and 4 bases for J; bases not matched to a gene: 24. CDR1 GTSNPN and CDR2 SVGIG come from the germline V gene (reference sequence). The CDR3 consists of 18 residues. CDR3 sequence: CAHLRYRGQGPPSYGYTF. The DNA of the CDR3 is TGTGCCCACCTCCGTTATCGCGGACAGGGCCCCCCCAGCTATGGCTACACCTTC. Filled out from reference TRBV30 and TRBJ1-2, the complete variable domain reads SQTIHQWPATLVQPVGSPLSLECTVEGTSNPNLYWYRQAAGRGLQLLFYSVGIGQISSEVPQNLSASRPQDRQFILSSKKLLLSDSGFYLCAHLRYRGQGPPSYGYTFGSGTRLTVV.

The chain carries TRBV5-1 and TRBJ1-1; perhaps TRBD1 as D (6 bases). The CDR3 spans 13 residues. The germline V gene has CDR1 SGHRS and CDR2 YFSETQ. V dropped 4 bases and J dropped 4 bases, with 11 bases sitting between them. The DNA for the CDR3 is TGCGCCAGCAGCCCGGACAGTTCCACTGAAGCTTTCTTT. Translation: CASSPDSSTEAFF.

V and J are TRBV7-7 and TRBJ2-5; D not resolved. V was clipped by 3 bases and J by 5 bases, with 10 bases between them. Germline V gene data show CDR1 as SSHAT and CDR2 as FNYEAQ (reference sequence). The CDR3 is 13 residues long. DNA for the CDR3: TGTGCCAGCAGCTTTGCTACTTCGGAGACCCAGTACTTC. This sequence encodes CASSFATSETQYF.